Each of the 9 T cell receptor beta chains below was sequenced from the same sample in a study of lymphopenia after photon versus proton radiotherapy. Assay: immunoSEQ multiplex PCR; the TCRdb copy retains only in-frame clones and omits some. The sample has 30,000 to 45,000 clones; approximately 90% are singletons. The specimen was peripheral blood, collected from a patient treated with photon-based radiotherapy. The source of these receptors is a man between 60 and 75 years old with cholangiocarcinoma.

The rearrangement links TRBV28 to TRBJ1-4; 9 bases are shared with TRBD1. The CDR3 contains 15 residues. Germline V CDR1 and CDR2: MDHEN, SYDVKM. Unmatched junction bases numbered 11, after V lost 8 bases and J lost 7 bases. The CDR3 protein is CASGLGTGTFEKLFF. For the CDR3, the DNA is TGTGCCAGCGGACTTGGGACAGGGACATTTGAAAAACTGTTTTTT.

The gene calls are TRBV7-8 and TRBJ1-2; 8 nucleotides match TRBD1. J gave up 2 bases and V 5 bases, and 4 bases lay outside the gene matches. The CDR3 has 14 residues. The germline V gene encodes CDR1 SGHVS and CDR2 FQNEAQ. CDR3 coding DNA: TGTGCCAGCAGCCCAAGGACAGGGAACTATGGCTACACCTTC. It encodes CASSPRTGNYGYTF.

The chain carries TRBV12-5 and TRBJ1-1; D not resolved. The CDR3 runs to 13 residues. V was cut by 0 bases and J by 5 bases, with 7 bases left in between. Germline V gives CDR1 LGHNT, CDR2 FRNRAP. This chain's CDR3 is CASGLVERTEAFF. DNA for the CDR3: TGTGCTAGTGGTTTGGTCGAGAGGACTGAAGCTTTCTTT.

The gene calls are TRBV6-4 and TRBJ2-1; a weak D match, TRBD1 (5 bases). Trimming left V 4 bases short and J 6 bases short, with 19 bases between. The germline V gene encodes CDR1 MRHNA and CDR2 SNTAGT. The CDR3 runs to 16 residues. Here the CDR3 reads CASSGVRGKRGNEQFF. The CDR3 DNA reads TGTGCCAGCAGTGGGGTTAGGGGCAAAAGGGGCAATGAGCAGTTCTTC.

This clone was counted a single time. V is TRBV6-6 and J is TRBJ1-2; maybe TRBD1 (5 bases). This CDR3 is 15 amino acids long. Germline CDR1 and CDR2: MNHNY and SVGAGI (reference sequence). V was pared by 6 bases and J by 1 base, with 15 bases between. The CDR3 DNA is TGTGCCAGCAGACCACTTGTGACAGATAACTATGGCTACACCTTC. Amino acid sequence: CASRPLVTDNYGYTF.

The chain couples TRBV7-2 to TRBJ1-1, with D maybe TRBD1 (5 bases). The CDR3 length is 14 residues. V was shortened by 3 bases and J by 7 bases, with 15 bases between the two germline ends. Germline V lookup: CDR1 SGHTA, CDR2 FQGNSA. As DNA, the CDR3 is TGTGCCAGCAGCTTCTTGAGGGGAGACGGTGAAGCTTTCTTT. It is translated as CASSFLRGDGEAFF.

The gene calls are TRBV7-2 and TRBJ1-3; D may be TRBD1 (5 bases). Germline V gene data show CDR1 as SGHTA and CDR2 as FQGNSA. Trimming took 5 bases from V and 1 from J, leaving 12 bases between them. The length of the CDR3 is 15 residues. CDR3 amino acids: CASSNRIQSGNTIYF. CDR3 bases: TGTGCCAGCAGCAACAGGATTCAATCTGGAAACACCATATATTTT.

The chain combines TRBV5-4 with TRBJ2-7; 11 nucleotides line up with TRBD1. The ends lost 4 bases at V and 6 bases at J; junction bases unmatched: 12. Germline assignment: CDR1 SGHNT and CDR2 YYREEE (reference sequence). This CDR3 spans 16 amino acids. The CDR3 DNA reads TGTGCCAGCAGCAAAAACCCGGGACAGGGGGAGCGCGAGCAGTACTTC. It is translated as CASSKNPGQGEREQYF.

As to this clone: Compared with germline, one end of the junction differs, possibly owing to a read error. This rearrangement joins TRBV15 to TRBJ2-7, with 7 bases identical to TRBD1. This CDR3 comprises 12 residues. Germline V gene sequence: CDR1 LNHNV, CDR2 YYDKDF (reference sequence). The CDR3 spells CATSGPEGQVRF. The DNA of the CDR3 is TGTGCCACCAGCGGACCCGAAGGACAGGTTCGCTTC.